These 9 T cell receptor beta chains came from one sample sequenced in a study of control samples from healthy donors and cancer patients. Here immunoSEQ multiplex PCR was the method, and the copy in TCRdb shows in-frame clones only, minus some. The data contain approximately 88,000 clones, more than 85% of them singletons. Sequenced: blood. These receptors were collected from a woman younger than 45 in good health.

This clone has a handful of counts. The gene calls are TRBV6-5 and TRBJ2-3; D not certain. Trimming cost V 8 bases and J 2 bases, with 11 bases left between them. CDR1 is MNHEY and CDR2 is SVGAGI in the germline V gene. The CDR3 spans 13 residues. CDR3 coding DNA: TGTGCCAGCTCACCGGTCCCCACAGATACGCAGTATTTT. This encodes CASSPVPTDTQYF.

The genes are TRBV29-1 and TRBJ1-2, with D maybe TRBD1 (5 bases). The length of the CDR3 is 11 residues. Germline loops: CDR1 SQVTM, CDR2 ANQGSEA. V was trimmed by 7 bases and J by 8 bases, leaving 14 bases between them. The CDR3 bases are TGCAGCGGGGGGAATGCGGAGGGCTACACCTTC. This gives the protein CSGGNAEGYTF. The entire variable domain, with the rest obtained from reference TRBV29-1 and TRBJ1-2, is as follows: SAVISQKPSRDICQRGTSLTIQCQVDSQVTMMFWYRQQPGQSLTLIATANQGSEATYESGFVIDKFPISRPNLTFSTLTVSNMSPEDSSIYLCSGGNAEGYTFGSGTRLTVV.

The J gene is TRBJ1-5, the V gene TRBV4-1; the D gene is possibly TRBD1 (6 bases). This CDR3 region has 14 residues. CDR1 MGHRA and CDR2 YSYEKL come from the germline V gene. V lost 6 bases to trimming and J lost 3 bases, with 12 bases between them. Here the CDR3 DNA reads TGCGCCAGCAGGGACACAGGGTCCAATCAGCCCCAGCATTTT. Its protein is CASRDTGSNQPQHF.

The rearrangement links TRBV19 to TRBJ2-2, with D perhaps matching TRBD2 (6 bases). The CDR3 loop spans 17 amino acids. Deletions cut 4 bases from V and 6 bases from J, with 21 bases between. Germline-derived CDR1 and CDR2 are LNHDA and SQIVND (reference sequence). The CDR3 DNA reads TGTGCCAGTAGTAATTCCAGGACTATAGGAGGCCCCGGGGAGCTGTTTTTT. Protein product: CASSNSRTIGGPGELFF.

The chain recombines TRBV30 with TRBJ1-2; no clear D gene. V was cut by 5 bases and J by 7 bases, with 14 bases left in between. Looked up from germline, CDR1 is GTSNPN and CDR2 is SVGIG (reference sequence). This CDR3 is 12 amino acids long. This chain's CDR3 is CAWGRSKGGYTF. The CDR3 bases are TGTGCCTGGGGGCGGAGCAAGGGTGGCTACACCTTC.

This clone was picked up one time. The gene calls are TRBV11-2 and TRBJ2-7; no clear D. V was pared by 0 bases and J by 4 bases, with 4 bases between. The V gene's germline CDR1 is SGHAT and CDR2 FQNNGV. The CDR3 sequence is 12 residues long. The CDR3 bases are TGTGCCAGCAGCTTAGATCCTTACGAGCAGTACTTC. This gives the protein CASSLDPYEQYF. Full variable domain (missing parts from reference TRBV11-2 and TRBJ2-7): EAGVAQSPRYKIIEKRQSVAFWCNPISGHATLYWYQQILGQGPKLLIQFQNNGVVDDSQLPKDRFSAERLKGVDSTLKIQPAKLEDSAVYLCASSLDPYEQYFGPGTRLTVT.

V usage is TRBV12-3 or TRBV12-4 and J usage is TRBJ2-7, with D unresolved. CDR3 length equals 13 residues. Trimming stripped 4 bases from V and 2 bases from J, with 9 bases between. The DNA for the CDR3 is TGTGCCAGCAGTTCTGGAATCCCCTACGAGCAGTACTTC. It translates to CASSSGIPYEQYF.

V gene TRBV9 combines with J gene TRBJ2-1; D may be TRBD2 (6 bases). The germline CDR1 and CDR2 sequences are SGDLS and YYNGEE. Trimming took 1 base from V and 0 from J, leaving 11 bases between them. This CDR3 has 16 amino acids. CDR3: CASSVIVAASYNEQFF. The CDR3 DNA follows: TGTGCCAGCAGCGTAATCGTAGCGGCCTCCTACAATGAGCAGTTCTTC.

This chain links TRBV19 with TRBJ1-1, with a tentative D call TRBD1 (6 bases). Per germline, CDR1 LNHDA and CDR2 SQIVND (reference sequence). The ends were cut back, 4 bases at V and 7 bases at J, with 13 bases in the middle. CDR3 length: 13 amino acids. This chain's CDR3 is CASSNLGQLEAFF. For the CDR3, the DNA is TGTGCCAGTAGTAACTTAGGACAGCTTGAAGCTTTCTTT.